This record concerns one TCR beta chain sequence. Its cognate antigen is unknown. The study drew donors from healthy Caucasian individuals in Russia aged 6 to 90. This sample stems from a study of blood T cells in healthy people across ages. Study-level results: It was not possible, with unsorted PBMCs, to conclusively compare naive and antigen-experienced cells. Researchers report that TCR beta diversity correlated strongly with naive T cell percentage.

The second PCR ran roughly 6 to 12 cycles with a sample-barcoded 5' primer and J-beta primers. In TCRdb, the 5' RACE reads were re-called with MiXCR into one record per CDR3 protein. The sample holds about 1 million distinct CDR3 sequences, 20% to 25% seen once. The data were also submitted as part of a second study, on T cells of mothers and their children. That paper states: The study found thymic selection shapes TCR recombination output similarly in related and unrelated pairs.

The sample taken for sequencing was blood. The receptor was isolated from a girl aged 2 to 10 in good health.

CDR3 in amino acids: CATRRLAGSETQYF. The CDR3, as DNA: TGTGCCACCCGGCGACTAGCGGGAAGCGAGACCCAGTACTTC. The chain employs TRBV27 and TRBJ2-5; TRBD2 matches at 11 bases. The junction had 9 bases not matched to a gene; V was cut back by 10 bases and J by 5 bases. Germline CDR1 MNHEY, CDR2 SMNVEV (reference sequence). The CDR3 is 14 residues long.